Listed below are T cell receptor beta chains from one sample, sequenced in a study of beta chain features in type 1 diabetes. Sequencing was performed with immunoSEQ multiplex PCR; in TCRdb, only in-frame clones are kept and a portion is missing. The sample includes 500,000 to 700,000 clones, roughly a sixth seen only once; the top ten take approximately 0.087%. The sequencing input was naive CD4+ T cells from blood. The source of these receptors is a man younger than 35 in good health. Both conserved end residues are part of each CDR3. Each record gives: D gene, J gene, clone size, V gene, CDR3 protein, CDR3 DNA. The D gene is left open where the match is weak. Clone size is given for some rows only: seen once, a few or many times, or a class if the clone is expanded.

d_call: TRBD1; j_call: TRBJ2-3; clone_size: few; v_call: TRBV10-3; cdr3_aa: CAIRGQDTDTQYF; cdr3_nt: TGTGCCATCAGAGGACAGGACACAGATACGCAGTATTTT
d_call: TRBD2; j_call: TRBJ2-1; clone_size: few; v_call: TRBV4-1; cdr3_aa: CASKGRDRPGGQRNNEQFF; cdr3_nt: TGCGCCAGCAAGGGAAGAGACAGGCCGGGGGGGCAGCGAAACAATGAGCAGTTCTTC
d_call: NA; j_call: TRBJ1-2; clone_size: few; v_call: TRBV7-2; cdr3_aa: CASEERGFDGYTF; cdr3_nt: TGTGCCAGCGAAGAGAGGGGGTTTGATGGCTACACCTTC
d_call: TRBD1; j_call: TRBJ2-2; clone_size: few; v_call: TRBV2; cdr3_aa: CASGDRAVNTGELFF; cdr3_nt: TGTGCCAGCGGAGACAGGGCCGTTAACACCGGGGAGCTGTTTTTT
d_call: NA; j_call: TRBJ2-4; clone_size: few; v_call: TRBV7-2; cdr3_aa: CASSLGPLNSNIQYF; cdr3_nt: TGTGCCAGCAGCTTAGGGCCTCTGAATTCAAACATTCAGTACTTC
d_call: NA; j_call: TRBJ2-7; clone_size: NA; v_call: TRBV7-2; cdr3_aa: CASSLKGAYEQYF; cdr3_nt: TGTGCCAGCAGCTTAAAAGGGGCCTACGAGCAGTACTTC
d_call: TRBD2; j_call: TRBJ2-7; clone_size: NA; v_call: TRBV9; cdr3_aa: CASSGDFGRSHEQYF; cdr3_nt: TGTGCCAGCAGCGGAGATTTCGGGAGGAGTCACGAGCAGTACTTC
d_call: TRBD2; j_call: TRBJ2-7; clone_size: NA; v_call: TRBV7-2; cdr3_aa: CASSLGVAGRSYEQYF; cdr3_nt: TGTGCCAGCAGCTTAGGGGTAGCGGGAAGATCCTACGAGCAGTACTTC
d_call: NA; j_call: TRBJ1-1; clone_size: few; v_call: TRBV29-1; cdr3_aa: CSVQGRMNTEAFF; cdr3_nt: TGCAGCGTCCAGGGACGGATGAACACTGAAGCTTTCTTT
d_call: NA; j_call: TRBJ1-2; clone_size: few; v_call: TRBV7-9; cdr3_aa: CASSFGTTYGYTF; cdr3_nt: TGTGCCAGCAGCTTTGGGACAACCTATGGCTACACCTTC
d_call: NA; j_call: TRBJ1-2; clone_size: NA; v_call: TRBV6-1; cdr3_aa: CASRPTVNYGYTF; cdr3_nt: TGTGCCAGCAGACCGACCGTAAACTATGGCTACACCTTC
d_call: TRBD1; j_call: TRBJ2-7; clone_size: NA; v_call: TRBV7-9; cdr3_aa: CASSLDQGALLNPYF; cdr3_nt: TGTGCCAGCAGCTTAGATCAGGGGGCGCTTCTTAATCCGTACTTC
d_call: NA; j_call: TRBJ1-5; clone_size: NA; v_call: TRBV7-9; cdr3_aa: CASSRTLIGAASNQPQHF; cdr3_nt: TGTGCCAGCAGCCGTACCTTAATCGGGGCAGCCAGCAATCAGCCCCAGCATTTT